Sequencing of this T cell receptor beta chain was carried out in a study of CD8+CD57+ T cells in acquired aplastic anemia. About this clonotype: The junction differs from germline at one of its ends, possibly a read error.

Germline V gives CDR1 KGHDR, CDR2 SFDVKD. This CDR3 region has 14 residues. Sequenced patients had shown CD8+CD57+ cell expansion by flow cytometry. Severe acquired aplastic anemia was present in every patient. It was genomic DNA that served as the template for profiling TCR beta VDJ and CDR3. TCRdb reprocessed the reads via MiXCR and lists one record per CDR3 protein. The sample contains approximately 250,000 distinct CDR3 sequences, around 82% of which appear only once. The chain combines TRBV24-1 with TRBJ2-5; the D gene is possibly TRBD2 (6 bases). The sequenced sample was sorted CD4+, CD8+, or CD8+CD57+ T cells (not recorded which) from PBMCs. The TCR sequence derives from a human donor with aplastic anemia. CDR3 nucleotide sequence: TGTGCCACCGGGACTGGCGGCGGGCAAGAGGCCCAGTACTTC. It translates to CATGTGGGQEAQYF.